The rows below give T cell receptor beta chains drawn from one sample of a study of control samples from healthy donors and cancer patients. The method was immunoSEQ multiplex PCR; TCRdb's version includes in-frame clones alone and lacks a portion of them. The sample contains about 100,000 clones, about 82% of which appear only once. The sequenced sample consisted of blood. The receptors come from a man younger than 40 in good health. CDR3s include the opening cysteine and the closing phenylalanine or tryptophan. The order of the fields is CDR3 protein, CDR3 DNA, J gene, D gene, V gene, clone size. D genes are given only for firm matches. Where a row states a size, it is once, few, many or the class of an expanded clone; other rows omit it.

CDR3aa: CASSLDGQPNQPQHF
CDR3nt: TGCGCCAGCAGCTTGGATGGACAGCCTAATCAGCCCCAGCATTTT
j_gene: TRBJ1-5
d_gene: NA
v_gene: TRBV5-1
abundance: NA

CDR3aa: CAISGGTVGYEQYF
CDR3nt: TGTGCCATCAGTGGTGGGACAGTTGGTTACGAGCAGTACTTC
j_gene: TRBJ2-7
d_gene: TRBD1
v_gene: TRBV10-3
abundance: NA

CDR3aa: CASRESRGRGPEAFF
CDR3nt: TGTGCCAGCAGAGAAAGCAGGGGGCGCGGCCCTGAAGCTTTCTTT
j_gene: TRBJ1-1
d_gene: TRBD1
v_gene: TRBV2
abundance: NA

CDR3aa: CASSLVTGANVLTF
CDR3nt: TGTGCCAGCAGTTTGGTTACTGGGGCCAACGTCCTGACTTTC
j_gene: TRBJ2-6
d_gene: NA
v_gene: TRBV27
abundance: NA

CDR3aa: CASSLSDEQYF
CDR3nt: TGTGCCAGCAGCTTGAGTGACGAGCAGTACTTC
j_gene: TRBJ2-7
d_gene: NA
v_gene: TRBV5-6
abundance: few

CDR3aa: CASSLEAPSTDTQYF
CDR3nt: TGTGCCAGCAGCTTGGAGGCTCCTAGCACAGATACGCAGTATTTT
j_gene: TRBJ2-3
d_gene: NA
v_gene: TRBV5-8
abundance: NA

CDR3aa: CASRARQGPQETQYF
CDR3nt: TGTGCCAGCAGGGCCCGACAGGGGCCGCAAGAGACCCAGTACTTC
j_gene: TRBJ2-5
d_gene: TRBD1
v_gene: TRBV6-5
abundance: NA

CDR3aa: CASSLDSSSEQYF
CDR3nt: TGTGCCAGCAGCTTAGACAGCTCCTCCGAGCAGTACTTC
j_gene: TRBJ2-7
d_gene: NA
v_gene: TRBV11-3
abundance: NA

CDR3aa: CASSQVHRGRTEAFF
CDR3nt: TGTGCCAGCAGCCAAGTGCACAGGGGGCGCACTGAAGCTTTCTTT
j_gene: TRBJ1-1
d_gene: TRBD1
v_gene: TRBV4-2
abundance: NA

CDR3aa: CASSYSDYGYTF
CDR3nt: TGTGCCAGCAGTTACTCAGACTATGGCTACACCTTC
j_gene: TRBJ1-2
d_gene: NA
v_gene: TRBV6-5
abundance: NA

CDR3aa: CAWDSGGHYSYNEQFF
CDR3nt: TGTGCCTGGGATAGCGGGGGACATTACTCCTACAATGAGCAGTTCTTC
j_gene: TRBJ2-1
d_gene: TRBD2
v_gene: TRBV30
abundance: NA

CDR3aa: CASSEARAFPYEQYF
CDR3nt: TGTGCCAGCAGTGAAGCGCGAGCCTTCCCCTACGAGCAGTACTTC
j_gene: TRBJ2-7
d_gene: NA
v_gene: TRBV2
abundance: NA

CDR3aa: CASSPQGADSPLHF
CDR3nt: TGTGCCAGCTCACCGCAGGGGGCGGATTCACCCCTCCACTTT
j_gene: TRBJ1-6
d_gene: TRBD1
v_gene: TRBV18
abundance: once

CDR3aa: CASSRQNYEQYF
CDR3nt: TGTGCCAGCAGCCGACAGAATTACGAGCAGTACTTC
j_gene: TRBJ2-7
d_gene: NA
v_gene: TRBV5-5
abundance: once

CDR3aa: CSVGLGQETQYF
CDR3nt: TGCAGCGTTGGGCTAGGCCAAGAGACCCAGTACTTC
j_gene: TRBJ2-5
d_gene: NA
v_gene: TRBV29-1
abundance: NA

CDR3aa: CASSVFPDDQETQYF
CDR3nt: TGTGCCAGCAGCGTATTTCCCGACGACCAAGAGACCCAGTACTTC
j_gene: TRBJ2-5
d_gene: NA
v_gene: TRBV9
abundance: NA

CDR3aa: CAWSRTGRLRETQYF
CDR3nt: TGTGCCTGGAGTAGGACAGGGAGGTTACGAGAGACCCAGTACTTC
j_gene: TRBJ2-5
d_gene: TRBD1
v_gene: TRBV30
abundance: NA

CDR3aa: CSVAGRLHTEAFF
CDR3nt: TGCAGCGTTGCAGGGCGATTACACACTGAAGCTTTCTTT
j_gene: TRBJ1-1
d_gene: NA
v_gene: TRBV29-1
abundance: NA

CDR3aa: CASSPSVGTTNTEAFF
CDR3nt: TGTGCCAGCTCACCATCAGTAGGGACAACGAACACTGAAGCTTTCTTT
j_gene: TRBJ1-1
d_gene: NA
v_gene: TRBV18
abundance: NA

CDR3aa: CASTGTANYGYTF
CDR3nt: TGCGCCAGTACCGGGACAGCTAACTATGGCTACACCTTC
j_gene: TRBJ1-2
d_gene: TRBD1
v_gene: TRBV10-2
abundance: NA

CDR3aa: CASRKGGYEQYF
CDR3nt: TGTGCCAGCAGGAAAGGGGGCTACGAGCAGTACTTC
j_gene: TRBJ2-7
d_gene: NA
v_gene: TRBV2
abundance: NA

CDR3aa: CASSMTWAGGEVSAFF
CDR3nt: TGTGCCAGTAGTATGACGTGGGCAGGGGGCGAAGTAAGCGCTTTCTTT
j_gene: TRBJ1-1
d_gene: TRBD1
v_gene: TRBV19
abundance: NA

CDR3aa: CATRAGGHTDTQYF
CDR3nt: TGTGCCACCAGGGCGGGGGGTCACACAGATACGCAGTATTTT
j_gene: TRBJ2-3
d_gene: TRBD2
v_gene: TRBV15
abundance: NA

CDR3aa: CASSTGGANGYTF
CDR3nt: TGCGCCAGCTCGACAGGGGGCGCGAATGGCTACACCTTC
j_gene: TRBJ1-2
d_gene: TRBD1
v_gene: TRBV5-1
abundance: NA

CDR3aa: CASTPRASNSPLHF
CDR3nt: TGTGCCAGCACCCCGCGAGCCAGCAATTCACCCCTCCACTTT
j_gene: TRBJ1-6
d_gene: NA
v_gene: TRBV2
abundance: NA

CDR3aa: CASSLARAENTEAFF
CDR3nt: TGTGCCAGCAGCTTAGCTCGGGCAGAAAACACTGAAGCTTTCTTT
j_gene: TRBJ1-1
d_gene: NA
v_gene: TRBV7-8
abundance: NA

CDR3aa: CASSAIYGSYEQYF
CDR3nt: TGTGCCAGCAGCGCTATTTATGGGTCCTACGAGCAGTACTTC
j_gene: TRBJ2-7
d_gene: NA
v_gene: TRBV6-5
abundance: once

CDR3aa: CASSAPTGETYGYTF
CDR3nt: TGTGCCAGCAGCGCTCCGACAGGGGAAACCTATGGCTACACCTTC
j_gene: TRBJ1-2
d_gene: TRBD1
v_gene: TRBV11-2
abundance: NA

CDR3aa: CASSPPGTGGETQYF
CDR3nt: TGTGCCAGCAGTCCCCCCGGGACAGGGGGTGAGACCCAGTACTTC
j_gene: TRBJ2-5
d_gene: TRBD1
v_gene: TRBV6-5
abundance: NA

CDR3aa: CASSVPGARTEAFF
CDR3nt: TGTGCCAGTAGTGTTCCAGGGGCGCGGACTGAAGCTTTCTTT
j_gene: TRBJ1-1
d_gene: NA
v_gene: TRBV19
abundance: NA

CDR3aa: CATSSRGGSSYEQYF
CDR3nt: TGTGCCACCAGCAGCAGAGGGGGGAGCTCCTACGAGCAGTACTTC
j_gene: TRBJ2-7
d_gene: NA
v_gene: TRBV15
abundance: NA

CDR3aa: CASSSRDRVGREQYF
CDR3nt: TGTGCCAGCAGTTCCCGGGACAGGGTGGGAAGGGAGCAGTACTTC
j_gene: TRBJ2-7
d_gene: TRBD1
v_gene: TRBV27
abundance: NA

CDR3aa: CASSNTGDSYEQYF
CDR3nt: TGTGCCAGCTCAAATACAGGGGACTCCTACGAGCAGTACTTC
j_gene: TRBJ2-7
d_gene: TRBD1
v_gene: TRBV18
abundance: NA

CDR3aa: CSVGDIEAFF
CDR3nt: TGCAGCGTAGGGGACATTGAAGCTTTCTTT
j_gene: TRBJ1-1
d_gene: NA
v_gene: TRBV29-1
abundance: NA